These 30 T cell receptor beta chains came from one sample sequenced in a study of blood T cell repertoires in COVID-19 (dated by TCRdb to 2018 to 2020). Library creation used the immunoSEQ multiplex PCR assay. TCRdb holds this immuneACCESS table with in-frame rearrangements only. Some clones are missing; in checked studies, unresolved V genes explain under half, and the rest has no known cause. Across this sample there are approximately 74,000 clones, with 88% seen only once. Around 1.2% of the sample belongs to the ten largest clones. The sample consisted of peripheral blood. The receptors were sampled from a woman aged 55-70 years with acute or convalescent COVID-19.

The chain employs TRBV7-9 and TRBJ1-3; D remains unclear. This CDR3 region has 15 residues. Germline V CDR1 and CDR2: SEHNR, FQNEAQ (reference sequence). V lost 4 bases and J 0 bases, leaving 10 bases between the germline ends. The CDR3 coding sequence is TGTGCCAGCAGCTACCCGTCTAACTCTGGAAACACCATATATTTT. Amino acids: CASSYPSNSGNTIYF.

The chain carries TRBV10-3 and TRBJ1-1; 9 positions match TRBD1. V lost 11 bases to trimming and J lost 6 bases; unmatched junction nucleotides: 10. This CDR3 is built from 13 residues. Germline V gives CDR1 ENHRY, CDR2 SYGVKD. Written as DNA, the CDR3 is TGTGCCGGGGCGCCGGGACAGGGATCTGAAGCTTTCTTT. Protein product: CAGAPGQGSEAFF.

The chain carries TRBV7-6 and TRBJ2-2, with D uncertain. Trimming removed 2 bases at V and 7 bases at J, with 14 bases between. CDR3 length equals 15 residues. CDR1 and CDR2 from the germline V gene are SGHVS and FNYEAQ. The CDR3 is CASSLTELRNGELFF. The CDR3 DNA reads as TGTGCCAGCAGCTTAACTGAACTGCGAAACGGGGAGCTGTTTTTT.

This sequence joins TRBV19 and TRBJ1-2, with no clear D. The CDR3 consists of 15 residues. Germline V gives CDR1 LNHDA, CDR2 SQIVND (reference sequence). V was pared by 5 bases and J by 0 bases, with 13 bases between. The CDR3 here is CASSPGISANYGYTF. The CDR3 nucleotides read TGTGCCAGTAGTCCAGGTATCTCGGCTAACTATGGCTACACCTTC.

DNA of the CDR3: TGTGCCAGCAGCCCCGGGACTAGCGGGAGCTGGGATGAGCAGTTCTTC. Its translation: CASSPGTSGSWDEQFF. The rearrangement links TRBV11-1 to TRBJ2-1; 14 bases agree with TRBD2. CDR1 is SGHAT, CDR2 FQDESV, per germline (reference sequence). The CDR3 extends over 16 amino acids. V lost 5 bases and J lost 8; bases outside the gene matches: 8.

The genes are TRBV12-3 or TRBV12-4 and TRBJ1-2, with a possible D match to TRBD1 (6 bases). The CDR3 covers 12 residues. V was shortened by 3 bases and J by 8 bases, with 10 bases between the two germline ends. CDR3 nucleotide sequence: TGTGCCAGCAGTTTCAGGGGTCCCGGCTACACCTTC. This codes for CASSFRGPGYTF.

V and J are TRBV4-2 and TRBJ1-1; 9 bases are shared with TRBD1. There are 15 residues in the CDR3. V lost 3 bases, J lost 2 bases, and 4 bases stayed unmatched. Germline CDR1 reads LGHNA; CDR2 reads YNFKEQ. The CDR3 spells CASSHSQGANTEAFF. CDR3 bases: TGTGCCAGCAGCCATTCACAGGGGGCAAACACTGAAGCTTTCTTT.

Regarding this clone: One junction end disagrees with the germline gene, perhaps due to a read error. This chain connects TRBV28 to TRBJ1-1, with 10 nucleotides matching TRBD1. The CDR3 contains 11 residues. Germline V gene data show CDR1 as MDHEN and CDR2 as SYDVKM. DNA of the CDR3: TGTGCCAGCAGTTCCGGGACAGGGGATTCCTTT. Amino acids: CASSSGTGDSF.

This clone was recorded once. CDR3 bases: TGTGCCAGCAGCCTGGGCAGGCGGAACACTGAAGCTTTCTTT. It is translated as CASSLGRRNTEAFF. The rearrangement uses TRBV14 and TRBJ1-1, with D unresolved. The CDR3 covers 14 residues. Per germline, CDR1 SGHDN and CDR2 FVKESK. Deletions cut 4 bases from V and 1 base from J, with 10 bases between.

The chain uses TRBV4-3 and TRBJ1-3; TRBD1 matches at 9 bases. This CDR3 region has 17 residues. The junction had 6 bases not matched to a gene; V was cut back by 1 base and J by 2 bases. Looked up from germline, CDR1 is LGHNA and CDR2 is YSLEER. The CDR3, as DNA: TGCGCCAGCAGCCAAGTTTCCGGGACAGGGACTGGAAACACCATATATTTT. Its protein product is CASSQVSGTGTGNTIYF.

This rearrangement joins TRBV29-1 to TRBJ2-1; TRBD1 is a possible D gene (5 bases). The CDR3 has 13 residues. Trimming removed 6 bases at V and 6 bases at J, with 15 bases between. Germline V CDR1 and CDR2: SQVTM, ANQGSEA. The CDR3 nucleotides read TGCAGCGTCGAAAAGGGGCTCGGCAATGAGCAGTTCTTC. It yields the protein CSVEKGLGNEQFF.

The V call is TRBV6-5, the J call TRBJ1-6; 8 bases map to TRBD1. This CDR3 has 15 residues. V lost 6 bases, J lost 1 base, and 2 bases stayed unmatched. Germline CDR1 reads MNHEY; CDR2 reads SVGAGI. The CDR3 here is CASRDRGSYNSPLHF. As DNA, the CDR3 is TGTGCCAGCAGAGACAGGGGATCCTATAATTCACCCCTCCACTTT.

The CDR3 here is CATSDLRGANTGELFF. The CDR3 nucleotides are TGTGCCACCAGTGACTTGAGGGGCGCGAACACCGGGGAGCTGTTTTTT. V gene TRBV24-1 combines with J gene TRBJ2-2; D is perhaps TRBD1 or TRBD2 (5 bases each). The CDR3 sequence is 16 residues long. Germline V CDR1 and CDR2: KGHDR, SFDVKD. Trimming shortened V by 4 bases and J by 0 bases, and 11 bases separated the two germline ends.

The chain has TRBV28 and TRBJ1-1; D call uncertain. Trimming removed 2 bases at V and 0 bases at J, with 10 bases between. Germline V gene data show CDR1 as MDHEN and CDR2 as SYDVKM. The CDR3 covers 15 residues. The DNA for the CDR3 is TGTGCCAGCAGTTTAGGGCCGGCTATGAACACTGAAGCTTTCTTT. Translated, it gives CASSLGPAMNTEAFF.

This chain links TRBV7-2 with TRBJ2-5; TRBD2 is a possible D gene (6 bases). Germline V gives CDR1 SGHTA, CDR2 FQGNSA. The germline V and J ends were trimmed by 5 bases and 2 bases, with 15 bases remaining between them. The CDR3 runs 15 residues. CDR3 in DNA: TGTGCCAGCAGCCGTATGGGACTTTTACAAGAGACCCAGTACTTC. This encodes CASSRMGLLQETQYF.

The V gene is TRBV5-1, the J gene TRBJ2-3, with 11 bases lining up with TRBD2. There are 16 residues in the CDR3. Trimming removed 0 bases from V and 4 bases from J; junction bases left unmatched: 4. Looked up from germline, CDR1 is SGHRS and CDR2 is YFSETQ. CDR3 region: CASSLAGGLAADTQYF. CDR3 nucleotide sequence: TGCGCCAGCAGCTTGGCGGGGGGACTAGCGGCAGATACGCAGTATTTT.

The genes are TRBV7-3 and TRBJ2-2, with D unclear. The germline CDR1 and CDR2 sequences are SGHTA and FQGTGA. The CDR3 totals 13 residues. V lost 4 bases to trimming and J lost 8 bases, with 11 bases between them. The CDR3 sequence is CASSSLAAGELFF. The DNA of the CDR3 is TGTGCCAGCAGCTCGCTGGCGGCGGGGGAGCTGTTTTTT.

V gene TRBV10-2 combines with J gene TRBJ2-7, with D possibly TRBD1 on 7 matching bases. The CDR3 consists of 14 residues. Germline V gene lookup returns CDR1 WSHSY and CDR2 SAAADI. The germline V and J ends were trimmed by 4 bases and 4 bases, with 14 bases remaining between them. The DNA of the CDR3 is TGCGCCAGCAGTGGACAGGGACTCCCGTACGAGCAGTACGTC. Translated: CASSGQGLPYEQYV.

This chain links TRBV28 with TRBJ1-2, with a tentative D call TRBD1 (5 bases). The CDR3 consists of 15 residues. From germline, CDR1 is MDHEN and CDR2 SYDVKM. Trimming removed 2 bases at V and 4 bases at J, with 14 bases between. This CDR3 reads CASSLTMGPSYGYTF. CDR3 in DNA: TGTGCCAGCAGTTTAACGATGGGGCCGAGCTATGGCTACACCTTC.

The rearrangement links TRBV11-3 to TRBJ2-1, with 9 nucleotides matching TRBD1. The CDR3 is 19 amino acids. Germline-derived CDR1 and CDR2 are SGHNT and YENEEA. Germline trimming cut 4 bases from V and 0 bases from J; bases unmatched to any gene: 13. CDR3 coding DNA: TGTGCCAGCAGCTCGTACTGGACAGGGGTGAGGGGCTCCTACAATGAGCAGTTCTTC. Translation gives CASSSYWTGVRGSYNEQFF.

This chain links TRBV6-5 with TRBJ2-2; 13 nucleotides line up with TRBD2. The CDR3 is made up of 15 amino acids. Germline V lookup: CDR1 MNHEY, CDR2 SVGAGI. Unmatched junction bases numbered 6, after V lost 7 bases and J lost 7 bases. CDR3 sequence reads: CASKTGLAGVGELFF. The CDR3 DNA reads as TGTGCCAGCAAAACCGGACTAGCGGGGGTCGGGGAGCTGTTTTTT.

This clone has a handful of counts. The gene calls are TRBV4-2 and TRBJ1-2, with 10 bases lining up with TRBD1. Losses at the gene ends were 5 bases for V and 7 bases for J; bases not matched to a gene: 13. Germline-derived CDR1 and CDR2 are LGHNA and YNFKEQ. The CDR3 runs 16 residues. For the CDR3, the DNA is TGTGCCAGCAGCGCATACCCTCGGGACAGGGGTCGTGGCTACACCTTC. Amino acid sequence: CASSAYPRDRGRGYTF.

The chain has TRBV2 and TRBJ1-6; TRBD1 is a possible D gene (5 bases). This CDR3 is 11 amino acids long. With 6 bases removed from V and 9 bases from J, the gap between germline ends came to 6 bases. In germline, CDR1 is SNHLY, CDR2 FYNNEI. The CDR3 reads CASRQVSPLHF. The CDR3 DNA follows: TGTGCCAGCAGACAGGTTTCACCCCTCCACTTT.

This chain connects TRBV4-2 to TRBJ1-1, with 7 bases lining up with TRBD1. Germline V gene data show CDR1 as LGHNA and CDR2 as YNFKEQ. The CDR3 has 15 residues. Trimming took 3 bases from V and 1 from J; bases not matched to a gene: 5. The CDR3 protein is CASSQMGQRNTEAFF. The CDR3 nucleotides read TGTGCCAGCAGCCAGATGGGACAGAGGAACACTGAAGCTTTCTTT.

This clone was observed a handful of times. The chain recombines TRBV7-2 with TRBJ1-2, with 8 bases matching TRBD1. The CDR3 is 16 residues long. The germline CDR1 and CDR2 sequences are SGHTA and FQGNSA. Losses at the gene ends were 2 bases for V and 3 bases for J; bases not matched to a gene: 8. This CDR3 reads CASSLYLGQAYYGYTF. The CDR3 region has the DNA TGTGCCAGCAGCTTATATTTGGGACAGGCTTACTATGGCTACACCTTC.

In nucleotides, the CDR3 is TGCGCCAGCAGCCCGGGGAGCCTCATAGCCCACTATGGCTACACCTTC. As protein: CASSPGSLIAHYGYTF. The rearrangement links TRBV5-1 to TRBJ1-2; D ambiguous. The CDR3 is 16 residues long. Between the trimmed V and J ends, which lost 4 bases and 3 bases, there was a span of 19 bases. Germline assignment: CDR1 SGHRS and CDR2 YFSETQ.

The chain is built from TRBV19 and TRBJ1-2, with 7 bases that match TRBD1. The CDR3 is made up of 16 amino acids. CDR1 is LNHDA and CDR2 is SQIVND in the germline V gene (reference sequence). V was clipped by 6 bases and J by 5 bases; unmatched bases: 15. CDR3 DNA sequence: TGTGCCAGTAGGACAACCCACCGGGACAGCAAGTATGGCTACACCTTC. It encodes CASRTTHRDSKYGYTF.

The rearrangement joins TRBV7-9 to TRBJ1-1; 7 bases fit TRBD1. Germline loops: CDR1 SEHNR, CDR2 FQNEAQ (reference sequence). V dropped 2 bases and J dropped 5; count of bases not matched to a gene: 8. CDR3 length: 15 amino acids. The CDR3 DNA reads as TGTGCCAGCAGCTTACGGAGACAGGGCGGTACTGAAGCTTTCTTT. This encodes CASSLRRQGGTEAFF.

The chain links TRBV13 to TRBJ1-1; maybe TRBD1 (6 bases). Germline V CDR1 and CDR2: PRHDT, FYEKMQ (reference sequence). The V and J ends lost 9 bases and 0 bases respectively, with 11 bases between them. The CDR3 has 13 amino acids. CDR3 amino acids: CASENRVNTEAFF. CDR3 coding DNA: TGTGCCAGTGAAAACAGGGTGAACACTGAAGCTTTCTTT. The variable domain in full, completed from reference TRBV13 and TRBJ1-1, reads AAGVIQSPRHLIKEKRETATLKCYPIPRHDTVYWYQQGPGQDPQFLISFYEKMQSDKGSIPDRFSAQQFSDYHSELNMSSLELGDSALYFCASENRVNTEAFFGQGTRLTVV.

This chain joins TRBV3-1 (or the pseudogene TRBV3-2) and TRBJ2-3, with 10 positions matching TRBD2. Germline values: CDR1 LGHDT, CDR2 YNNKEL (reference sequence). This CDR3 contains 14 residues. V lost 4 bases, J lost 12 bases, and 10 bases stayed unmatched. The CDR3 loop reads CASSPLWTSGLQYF. As DNA, the CDR3 is TGTGCCAGCAGCCCACTATGGACTAGCGGACTTCAGTATTTT.